This T cell receptor (beta chain) appears in the sequencing data of a study of blood T cell repertoires in COVID-19. At the level of the study: Sample material is recorded as cDNA or gDNA derived from T cells, B-cell-depleted T cells, or PBMCs.

This clone was seen only a few times. Trimming took 0 bases from V and 5 from J; bases not matched to a gene: 5. This CDR3 comprises 16 residues. Profiled with immunoSEQ multiplex PCR; TCRdb holds only in-frame clones, not every one. The sample lists 150,000 to 180,000 clones, about 80% occurring once. The gene calls are TRBV5-3 and TRBJ2-1; 10 nucleotides line up with TRBD2. TRBV5-3 is designated an ORF whose function remains uncertain. The sequenced sample was peripheral blood. The clonotype comes from a man in his 60s with acute or convalescent COVID-19. CDR3 residues: CARSLALAGAHNEQFF. The CDR3 nucleotides are TGTGCCAGAAGCTTGGCCCTAGCGGGAGCCCACAATGAGCAGTTCTTC.